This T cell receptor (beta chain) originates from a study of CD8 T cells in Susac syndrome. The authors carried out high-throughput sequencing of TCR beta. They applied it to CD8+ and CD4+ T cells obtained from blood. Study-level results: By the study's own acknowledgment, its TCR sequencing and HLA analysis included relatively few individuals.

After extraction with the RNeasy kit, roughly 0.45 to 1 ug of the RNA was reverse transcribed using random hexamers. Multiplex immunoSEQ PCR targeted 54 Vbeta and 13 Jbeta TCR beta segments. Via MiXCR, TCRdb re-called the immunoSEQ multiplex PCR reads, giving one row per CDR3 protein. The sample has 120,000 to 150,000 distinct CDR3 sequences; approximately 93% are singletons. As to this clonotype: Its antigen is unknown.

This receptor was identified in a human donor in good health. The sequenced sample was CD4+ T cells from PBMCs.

CDR3 nucleotide sequence: TGCGCCAGCAGTGCCGGAGGTTCCCCTACCTACGAGCAGTACTTC. It translates to CASSAGGSPTYEQYF. This chain links TRBV5-1 with TRBJ2-7; a weak D match, TRBD2 (5 bases). Trimming shortened V by 5 bases and J by 2 bases, and 17 bases separated the two germline ends. The germline CDR1 and CDR2 sequences are SGHRS and YFSETQ. The CDR3 contains 15 residues.